The 30 T cell receptor beta chains reported below all come from one sample, sequenced in a study of control samples from healthy donors and cancer patients. Some clones are missing from TCRdb's copy, which holds only in-frame ones; the method was immunoSEQ multiplex PCR. The table has around 120,000 clones, 91% seen once. Sample: blood. These receptors came from a young woman in good health.

The rearrangement joins TRBV4-1 to TRBJ1-2, with D hard to call. The V gene's germline CDR1 is MGHRA and CDR2 YSYEKL. The CDR3 has 15 residues. V lost 4 bases, J lost 2 bases, and 14 bases lay in between. The CDR3 DNA sequence: TGCGCCAGCAGCCCCTTTCCCCTAAACAACTATGGCTACACCTTC. It is translated as CASSPFPLNNYGYTF.

This clone was counted once. The gene calls are TRBV7-9 and TRBJ2-3; D is uncertain. The CDR3 has 14 residues. Germline V gene sequence: CDR1 SEHNR, CDR2 FQNEAQ (reference sequence). Trimming pared 5 bases from V and 1 base from J, leaving 10 bases between. This CDR3 reads CASSRHEGTDTQYF. The CDR3 DNA reads TGTGCCAGCAGCCGTCACGAGGGCACAGATACGCAGTATTTT. The full variable domain, its missing parts supplied by reference TRBV7-9 and TRBJ2-3, is DTGVSQNPRHKITKRGQNVTFRCDPISEHNRLYWYRQTLGQGPEFLTYFQNEAQLEKSRLLSDRFSAERPKGSFSTLEIQRTEQGDSAMYLCASSRHEGTDTQYFGPGTRLTVL.

This clone rates as medium-sized. J is TRBJ1-1 and V is TRBV2; D not certain. V was shortened by 11 bases and J by 5 bases, with 18 bases between the two germline ends. The CDR3 spans 13 residues. Germline V CDR1 and CDR2: SNHLY, FYNNEI. CDR3 in amino acids: CAGRLVSWTEAFF. CDR3 nucleotides: TGTGCCGGTCGTCTGGTGAGTTGGACTGAAGCTTTCTTT.

The chain employs TRBV5-4 and TRBJ2-7; 7 bases align to TRBD2. V was pared by 5 bases and J by 3 bases, with 8 bases of the junction left unmatched. This CDR3 has 14 residues. Germline lookup yields CDR1 SGHNT and CDR2 YYREEE (reference sequence). The CDR3 region has the DNA TGTGCCAGCAGTCGCCCGGGACTACTCTACGAGCAGTACTTC. It encodes CASSRPGLLYEQYF.

This clone was detected only once. This chain links TRBV7-2 with TRBJ2-7, with D perhaps given as TRBD1 or TRBD2 (6 bases each). Trimming stripped 5 bases from V and 0 bases from J, with 17 bases between. CDR3 length equals 16 residues. The germline V gene has CDR1 SGHTA and CDR2 FQGNSA. Here the CDR3 DNA reads TGTGCCAGCAGCCCATTAGGGGGGACGGTCTCCTACGAGCAGTACTTC. Its translation: CASSPLGGTVSYEQYF. The full variable domain, completed using reference TRBV7-2 and TRBJ2-7, is GAGVSQSPSNKVTEKGKDVELRCDPISGHTALYWYRQSLGQGLEFLIYFQGNSAPDKSGLPSDRFSAERTGGSVSTLTIQRTQQEDSAVYLCASSPLGGTVSYEQYFGPGTRLTVT.

V is TRBV10-1 and J is TRBJ2-7; TRBD1 might be the D (6 bases). The V and J ends lost 3 bases and 6 bases respectively, with 18 bases between them. Germline values: CDR1 WNHNN, CDR2 SYGVQD (reference sequence). The length of the CDR3 is 15 residues. CDR3 nucleotides: TGCGCCAGCAGTGATTTTTGGCAGGGGACGGCCGAGCAGTACTTC. Its translation is CASSDFWQGTAEQYF.

The chain combines TRBV4-3 with TRBJ1-2; D is ambiguous. V was clipped by 1 base and J by 6 bases, with 15 bases between them. The CDR3 spans 15 residues. CDR1 LGHNA and CDR2 YSLEER come from the germline V gene. DNA for the CDR3: TGCGCCAGCAGCCAAGTAGGCCAGAGTTTTAATGGCTACACCTTC. Protein product: CASSQVGQSFNGYTF.

The chain joins TRBV9 to TRBJ2-3, with 12 bases identical to TRBD2. Germline loops: CDR1 SGDLS, CDR2 YYNGEE. V dropped 3 bases and J dropped 0; count of bases not matched to a gene: 11. CDR3 length: 19 residues. CDR3 region: CASSEGAGLAGTSTDTQYF. CDR3 in DNA: TGTGCCAGCAGCGAGGGGGCAGGACTAGCGGGAACTAGCACAGATACGCAGTATTTT. The whole variable domain, remainder taken from reference TRBV9 and TRBJ2-3, is DSGVTQTPKHLITATGQRVTLRCSPRSGDLSVYWYQQSLDQGLQFLIQYYNGEERAKGNILERFSAQQFPDLHSELNLSSLELGDSALYFCASSEGAGLAGTSTDTQYFGPGTRLTVL.

The chain couples TRBV6-5 to TRBJ1-2; no clear D gene. V gave up 7 bases and J gave up 6 bases, with 15 bases separating them. The CDR3 runs 13 residues. Germline loops: CDR1 MNHEY, CDR2 SVGAGI. The CDR3 DNA reads as TGTGCCAGCAAAAGCGTCGGTCGAGATGGCTACACCTTC. It translates to CASKSVGRDGYTF.

The rearrangement uses TRBV12-5 and TRBJ2-1, with TRBD2 identical over 11 bases. Germline CDR1 and CDR2: LGHNT and FRNRAP. This CDR3 is built from 20 residues. The V gene end was trimmed by 1 base and the J gene end by 1 base; junction bases not matched to a gene: 12. CDR3 sequence (DNA): TGTGCTAGTGGTTTGGGTCCCGGTGGAATAGCGGGAGGGTCCTACAATGAGCAGTTCTTC. Amino acid sequence: CASGLGPGGIAGGSYNEQFF.

The chain employs TRBV6-2 or TRBV6-3 and TRBJ2-2, with D uncertain. Per the germline V gene, CDR1 is MNHEY and CDR2 is SVGEGT. Trimming removed 0 bases at V and 6 bases at J, with 11 bases between. The CDR3 is 15 amino acids. DNA for the CDR3: TGTGCCAGCAGTTACTCGAGGTTCTCATCCGGGGAGCTGTTTTTT. As protein: CASSYSRFSSGELFF.

This sequence joins TRBV2 and TRBJ2-5, with 11 positions matching TRBD2. Germline V lookup: CDR1 SNHLY, CDR2 FYNNEI. Germline trimming cut 8 bases from V and 1 base from J; bases unmatched to any gene: 12. This CDR3 contains 17 residues. As DNA, the CDR3 is TGTGCCAGCCGCGGGGGGGTAGCGGGGGGGCCCCAAGAGACCCAGTACTTC. As protein: CASRGGVAGGPQETQYF.

The chain links TRBV4-2 to TRBJ2-1; no clear D. Trimming stripped 1 base from V and 4 bases from J, with 8 bases between. CDR3 length equals 14 residues. The germline CDR1 and CDR2 sequences are LGHNA and YNFKEQ. CDR3 sequence reads: CASSQVGLYNEQFF. CDR3 nucleotides: TGTGCCAGCAGCCAAGTAGGGCTATACAATGAGCAGTTCTTC.

The chain has TRBV7-2 and TRBJ1-2; D unresolved. The V gene's germline CDR1 is SGHTA and CDR2 FQGNSA. Trimming took 1 base from V and 14 from J, leaving 17 bases between them. The CDR3 totals 13 residues. This CDR3 is CASSLGITNMLTF. CDR3 DNA sequence: TGTGCCAGCAGCTTAGGAATCACTAATATGCTGACCTTC.

This clone was seen just once. The chain joins TRBV7-3 to TRBJ1-2; tentative D call: TRBD1 (5 bases). The CDR3 is 13 amino acids. The V end was cut by 2 bases, the J end by 6 bases, with 10 bases between. Germline values: CDR1 SGHTA, CDR2 FQGTGA. CDR3 sequence (DNA): TGTGCCAGCAGCTTATTGGGGCAGGATGGCTACACCTTC. Protein product: CASSLLGQDGYTF.

The V call is TRBV28, the J call TRBJ2-3; 10 nucleotides agree with TRBD2. Germline V gives CDR1 MDHEN, CDR2 SYDVKM. The V gene end was trimmed by 2 bases and the J gene end by 3 bases; junction bases not matched to a gene: 2. The CDR3 is 15 amino acids. CDR3 DNA sequence: TGTGCCAGCAGTTTAGGGGGACTAGCGACAGATACGCAGTATTTT. It encodes CASSLGGLATDTQYF.

The gene calls are TRBV7-8 and TRBJ2-1; D is possibly TRBD2 (6 bases). The CDR3 contains 16 residues. Germline V gives CDR1 SGHVS, CDR2 FQNEAQ. V was shortened by 5 bases and J by 0 bases, with 14 bases between the two germline ends. The CDR3 reads CASSLHSGRSYNEQFF. The CDR3 region has the DNA TGTGCCAGCAGCCTCCATAGCGGTCGCTCCTACAATGAGCAGTTCTTC.

This chain joins TRBV27 and TRBJ2-6, with D perhaps being TRBD1 or TRBD2 (5 bases each). The V gene lost 4 bases and the J gene lost 8 bases, with 18 bases spanning the gap. Germline CDR1 is MNHEY and CDR2 is SMNVEV (reference sequence). This CDR3 is built from 16 residues. The CDR3 DNA reads as TGTGCCAGCAGTTCCCTCCATTTAGGGGAGACCAACGTCCTGACTTTC. Amino acids: CASSSLHLGETNVLTF.

The chain is built from TRBV28 and TRBJ1-1; TRBD1 matches 11 bases. V gave up 6 bases and J gave up 4 bases; unmatched junction bases: 7. This CDR3 has 15 amino acids. Germline V gene sequence: CDR1 MDHEN, CDR2 SYDVKM. CDR3 in DNA: TGTGCCAGCAGCGATACCGGGACAGGGGGCACTGAAGCTTTCTTT. Translation: CASSDTGTGGTEAFF.

This chain links TRBV29-1 with TRBJ2-7, with unresolved D. CDR1 is SQVTM and CDR2 is ANQGSEA in the germline V gene. Trimming took 4 bases from V and 2 from J, leaving 9 bases between them. This CDR3 has 12 amino acids. The CDR3 DNA is TGCAGCGTTGCAGGTGCGCCCTACGAGCAGTACTTC. It translates to CSVAGAPYEQYF.

This chain joins TRBV5-5 and TRBJ2-3, with 14 bases fitting TRBD2. The CDR3 covers 19 residues. The V gene end was trimmed by 0 bases and the J gene end by 2 bases; junction bases not matched to a gene: 8. Per germline, CDR1 SGHKS and CDR2 YYEKEE (reference sequence). CDR3: CASSLAPGTSGGLTDTQYF. Here the CDR3 DNA reads TGTGCCAGCAGCTTGGCCCCCGGGACTAGCGGGGGACTCACAGATACGCAGTATTTT. The variable domain in full, with the rest retrieved from reference TRBV5-5 and TRBJ2-3, is DAGVTQSPTHLIKTRGQQVTLRCSPISGHKSVSWYQQVLGQGPQFIFQYYEKEERGRGNFPDRFSARQFPNYSSELNVNALLLGDSALYLCASSLAPGTSGGLTDTQYFGPGTRLTVL.

The chain links TRBV5-6 to TRBJ2-7, with TRBD1 matching 7 bases. This CDR3 region has 15 residues. V dropped 3 bases and J dropped 0; count of bases not matched to a gene: 6. From germline, CDR1 is SGHDT and CDR2 YYEEEE. This CDR3 reads CASSSTGSSSYEQYF. CDR3 coding DNA: TGTGCCAGCAGCTCGACAGGGTCTAGCTCCTACGAGCAGTACTTC.

The genes are TRBV5-1 and TRBJ1-2, with D unresolved. Trimming pared 1 base from V and 5 bases from J, leaving 15 bases between. CDR1 is SGHRS, CDR2 YFSETQ, per germline. This CDR3 is built from 15 residues. In DNA, the CDR3 is TGCGCCAGCAGCTTGCTCGGGGAGGGCGGGTATGGCTACACCTTC. As protein: CASSLLGEGGYGYTF. The complete variable domain, with remaining parts taken from reference TRBV5-1 and TRBJ1-2, reads KAGVTQTPRYLIKTRGQQVTLSCSPISGHRSVSWYQQTPGQGLQFLFEYFSETQRNKGNFPGRFSGRQFSNSRSEMNVSTLELGDSALYLCASSLLGEGGYGYTFGSGTRLTVV.

The chain employs TRBV20-1 and TRBJ2-2, with a possible D match to TRBD2 (5 bases). Trimming shortened V by 6 bases and J by 7 bases, and 9 bases separated the two germline ends. Per the germline V gene, CDR1 is DFQATT and CDR2 is SNEGSKA (reference sequence). The CDR3 consists of 11 residues. The CDR3 is CSATRGGELFF. The CDR3 region has the DNA TGCAGTGCAACACGGGGCGGGGAGCTGTTTTTT.

CDR3 loop: CASSQAPNSPLHF. The CDR3 DNA is TGCGCCAGCAGCCAAGCACCGAATTCACCCCTCCACTTT. The V call is TRBV4-3, the J call TRBJ1-6; no reliable D call. Trimming stripped 1 base from V and 7 bases from J, with 5 bases between. The CDR3 runs to 13 residues. The germline V gene encodes CDR1 LGHNA and CDR2 YSLEER.

The rearrangement links TRBV7-2 to TRBJ2-2, with D uncertain. V was trimmed by 0 bases and J by 0 bases, leaving 5 bases between them. Germline V CDR1 and CDR2: SGHTA, FQGNSA. This CDR3 is built from 15 residues. CDR3 sequence reads: CASSLALANTGELFF. The CDR3 coding sequence is TGTGCCAGCAGCTTAGCGCTAGCGAACACCGGGGAGCTGTTTTTT.

CDR3 sequence reads: CASSWGRAVPDTQYF. The CDR3 DNA follows: TGTGCCAGCAGTTGGGGAAGAGCTGTCCCAGATACGCAGTATTTT. The V gene is TRBV28, the J gene TRBJ2-3; D uncertain. V was shortened by 4 bases and J by 4 bases, with 15 bases between the two germline ends. Germline V gene lookup returns CDR1 MDHEN and CDR2 SYDVKM. This CDR3 is 15 amino acids long.

The V call is TRBV6-5, the J call TRBJ1-2, with D maybe TRBD1 (5 bases). Trimming removed 6 bases from V and 4 bases from J, with 12 bases in between. The CDR3 runs to 13 residues. Germline CDR1 is MNHEY and CDR2 is SVGAGI. The CDR3, as DNA: TGTGCCAGCAGCTTGACAGAAATCTATGGCTACACCTTC. Protein sequence: CASSLTEIYGYTF.

The chain combines TRBV3-1 (or the pseudogene TRBV3-2) with TRBJ2-3, with 7 bases fitting TRBD1. Germline V gives CDR1 LGHDT, CDR2 YNNKEL (reference sequence). CDR3 length: 15 residues. Trimming cost V 4 bases and J 7 bases; bases outside gene matches: 11. This CDR3 is CASSPRQGPVNTQYF. CDR3 nucleotide sequence: TGTGCCAGCAGCCCCAGACAGGGTCCCGTTAATACGCAGTATTTT.

The genes are TRBV3-1 (or the pseudogene TRBV3-2) and TRBJ2-7; 9 bases line up with TRBD2. In germline, CDR1 is LGHDT, CDR2 YNNKEL (reference sequence). V was clipped by 5 bases and J by 0 bases; unmatched bases: 5. This CDR3 contains 15 residues. The CDR3, as DNA: TGTGCCAGCAGCTGGACTAGCGATAGCTCCTACGAGCAGTACTTC. Amino acid sequence: CASSWTSDSSYEQYF.